The 11 T cell receptor beta chains given below trace back to one sample, sequenced in a study of response to subunit inactivated influenza vaccine. TCRdb re-called the RT-PCR reads through MiXCR, storing one row per CDR3 protein. The profile shows around 500,000 distinct CDR3 sequences, roughly 9.7% of them singletons. The sample was PBMCs from blood, taken 40 to 50 days after vaccination. Receptors originate from a man aged 50 to 60 who received an inactivated influenza vaccine.

This clonotype showed up many times. V and J are TRBV6-1 and TRBJ2-7; the D gene is possibly TRBD1 (6 bases). CDR1 is MNHNS and CDR2 is SASEGT in the germline V gene. CDR3 size: 12 residues. V shed 10 bases and J shed 0 bases, with 10 bases lying between them. The CDR3: CATGTFSYEQYF. As DNA, the CDR3 is TGTGCCACCGGGACATTCTCCTACGAGCAGTACTTC.

This clonotype was seen more than once but under ten times. The rearrangement joins TRBV10-3 to TRBJ2-1, with D possibly being TRBD2 (6 bases). V was shortened by 6 bases and J by 5 bases, with 17 bases between the two germline ends. The CDR3 loop spans 15 amino acids. Per germline, CDR1 ENHRY and CDR2 SYGVKD. The CDR3 coding sequence is TGTGCCATCAGCGCGGGACCGGGAGAAAACAATGAGCAGTTCTTC. It specifies CAISAGPGENNEQFF.

This clonotype was counted between two and nine times. This sequence joins TRBV5-1 and TRBJ2-7; 7 nucleotides match TRBD1. CDR1 is SGHRS and CDR2 is YFSETQ in the germline V gene. CDR3 length: 16 amino acids. Germline trimming cut 0 bases from V and 1 base from J; bases unmatched to any gene: 7. The CDR3 DNA sequence: TGCGCCAGCAGCTTGGCGGAGACAGGGACGTCCTACGAGCAGTACTTC. This sequence encodes CASSLAETGTSYEQYF.

This clonotype was counted a few times. The chain links TRBV7-9 to TRBJ1-2; 8 bases are a match to TRBD1. Trimming cost V 7 bases and J 2 bases; bases outside gene matches: 15. CDR1 is SEHNR and CDR2 is FQNEAQ in the germline V gene (reference sequence). The CDR3 runs 17 residues. The DNA of the CDR3 is TGTGCCAGCACCCGACGGAGGACAGGGAGTTCCAACTATGGCTACACCTTC. It yields the protein CASTRRRTGSSNYGYTF. The entire variable domain, with the rest obtained from reference TRBV7-9 and TRBJ1-2, is as follows: DTGVSQNPRHKITKRGQNVTFRCDPISEHNRLYWYRQTLGQGPEFLTYFQNEAQLEKSRLLSDRFSAERPKGSFSTLEIQRTEQGDSAMYLCASTRRRTGSSNYGYTFGSGTRLTVV.

The CDR3 here is CASSYRTDTQYF. CDR3 DNA: TGTGCCAGCAGCTACCGTACAGATACGCAGTATTTT. The chain has TRBV11-3 and TRBJ2-3; no clear D. From germline, CDR1 is SGHNT and CDR2 YENEEA. CDR3 length: 12 residues. V was shortened by 4 bases and J by 3 bases, with 5 bases between the two germline ends.

The V and J genes are TRBV6-1 and TRBJ1-6, with a possible D match to TRBD1 (6 bases). CDR1 and CDR2 (germline): MNHNS, SASEGT. The CDR3 has 14 amino acids. The germline V and J ends were trimmed by 6 bases and 9 bases, with 15 bases remaining between them. CDR3 in DNA: TGTGCCAGCAGCAGGACAGCAATCGGTTCACCCCTCCACTTT. This translates into CASSRTAIGSPLHF.

Turning to this clonotype: One junction end does not reproduce the germline sequence, and a read error may be involved. The chain is built from TRBV4-2 and TRBJ2-3; D is unresolved. The CDR3 runs to 16 residues. CDR1 and CDR2 (germline): LGHNA, YNFKEQ. The CDR3 reads CASSQDWAVSTDTQYF. DNA of the CDR3: TGCGCCAGCAGCCAAGATTGGGCAGTTAGCACAGATACGCAGTATTTT.

This clonotype was observed many times. This chain connects TRBV7-2 to TRBJ2-1, with 9 bases fitting TRBD2. Germline trimming cut 0 bases from V and 3 bases from J; bases unmatched to any gene: 0. Germline-derived CDR1 and CDR2 are SGHTA and FQGNSA. The CDR3 has 15 residues. The CDR3 DNA reads TGTGCCAGCAGCTTAGCTAGCGGGGGCTACAATGAGCAGTTCTTC. Residues: CASSLASGGYNEQFF.

This clonotype was seen only a few times. V usage is TRBV12-3 or TRBV12-4 and J usage is TRBJ2-4, with D perhaps given as TRBD1 or TRBD2 (5 bases each). Trimming stripped 7 bases from V and 5 bases from J, with 21 bases between. CDR3 length equals 16 residues. DNA of the CDR3: TGTGCCAGCACCCCGGGTGGGGCAGGCGGGCAAAACATTCAGTACTTC. Protein: CASTPGGAGGQNIQYF.

On this clonotype: At one of its ends the junction is not consistent with the germline gene, which may arise from a read error. The DNA of the CDR3 is TGTGCCAGCAGTGACTCACGGGACCCCACTAACTATGGCTACACCTTC. Amino acids: CASSDSRDPTNYGYTF. The chain is built from TRBV6-5 and TRBJ1-2; D perhaps matches TRBD1 (5 bases). Germline V gene lookup returns CDR1 MNHEY and CDR2 SVGAGI. This CDR3 contains 16 residues.

The chain joins TRBV6-1 to TRBJ2-7; weak D call: TRBD1 (6 bases). In germline, CDR1 is MNHNS, CDR2 SASEGT. The CDR3 has 15 amino acids. Deletions cut 1 base from V and 6 bases from J, with 16 bases between. The CDR3 is CASSEGQAQLREQYF. Here the CDR3 DNA reads TGTGCCAGCAGTGAAGGACAGGCTCAGCTCCGCGAGCAGTACTTC.